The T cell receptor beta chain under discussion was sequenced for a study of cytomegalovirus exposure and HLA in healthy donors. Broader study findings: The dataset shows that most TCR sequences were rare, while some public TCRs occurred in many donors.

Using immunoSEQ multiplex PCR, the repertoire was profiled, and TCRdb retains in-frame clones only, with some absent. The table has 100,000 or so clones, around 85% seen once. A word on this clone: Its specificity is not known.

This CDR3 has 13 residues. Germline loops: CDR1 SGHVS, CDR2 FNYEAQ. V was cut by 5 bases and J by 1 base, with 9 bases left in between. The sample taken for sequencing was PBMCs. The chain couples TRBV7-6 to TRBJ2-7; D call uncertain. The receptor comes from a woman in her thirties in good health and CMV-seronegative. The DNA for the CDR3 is TGTGCCAGCAGCCGTGGGCCTTCCTACGAGCAGTACTTC. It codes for CASSRGPSYEQYF.